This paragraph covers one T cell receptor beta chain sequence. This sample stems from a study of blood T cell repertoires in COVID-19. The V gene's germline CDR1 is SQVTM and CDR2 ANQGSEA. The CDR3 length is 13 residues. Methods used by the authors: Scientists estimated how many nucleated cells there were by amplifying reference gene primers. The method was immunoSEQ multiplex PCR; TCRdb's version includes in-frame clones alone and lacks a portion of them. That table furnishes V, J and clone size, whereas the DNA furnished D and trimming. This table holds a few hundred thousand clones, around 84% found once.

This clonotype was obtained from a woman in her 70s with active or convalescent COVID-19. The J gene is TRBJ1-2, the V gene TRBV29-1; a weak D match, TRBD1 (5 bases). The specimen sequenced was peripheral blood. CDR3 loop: CSIGGAERGGYTF. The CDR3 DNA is TGCAGTATAGGTGGGGCAGAGCGCGGCGGCTACACCTTC.